This T cell receptor beta chain comes out of a study of blood T cell repertoires in COVID-19. Study information: Acute-phase and convalescent COVID-19 samples originated in the United States, Italy and Spain. Nucleic acid was either cDNA or gDNA, and it came from T cells, B-cell-depleted T cells, or PBMCs.

This clone showed up just once. TCRdb keeps only in-frame clones here, not all; method: immunoSEQ multiplex PCR. Counted here are fewer than 300,000 clones, roughly 79% occurring once; the ten biggest clones make up roughly 2.9%. CDR1 is WNHNN, CDR2 SYGVQD, per germline (reference sequence). The CDR3 consists of 17 residues. V was clipped by 0 bases and J by 0 bases, with 14 bases between them. The receptor was isolated from a woman aged 55-70 years with active or convalescent COVID-19. The chain links TRBV10-1 to TRBJ1-2; possibly TRBD1 for D (6 bases). Sequences were obtained from peripheral blood. The CDR3 DNA follows: TGCGCCAGCAGTGAGTCGACTCGGGGGGCCGCTAACTATGGCTACACCTTC. This encodes CASSESTRGAANYGYTF.